This is a list of T cell receptor beta chains from one sample in a study of blood T cells in healthy people across ages. From the 5' RACE reads, TCRdb called clonotypes with MiXCR, one entry per CDR3 protein. The table has 1.8 million or so distinct CDR3 sequences, about two fifths seen once; the top ten hold roughly 23%. Sequencing input: blood. These receptors originate from a human donor in good health. The CDR3 runs from the conserved cysteine through the conserved F or W. Fields, in order: V gene, clone size, J gene, D gene, CDR3 DNA, CDR3 protein. D genes are given only for firm matches. Size tells how often a clone was seen (once, few, many) or the class of an expanded clone, and some rows leave it out.

TRBV7-2	NA	TRBJ2-1	TRBD1	TGTGCCAGCAGCTCTTACCTTAACAGGGGACCCAAGCCAACCCTCTACGAGCAGTTCTTC	CASSSYLNRGPKPTLYEQFF
TRBV9	few	TRBJ2-3	NA	TGTGCCAGCAGCGTAGACCTTAGCACAGATACGCAGTATTTT	CASSVDLSTDTQYF
TRBV12-3/TRBV12-4	few	TRBJ2-1	NA	TGTGCCAGCAAAGCACGGTACAATGAGCAGTTCTTC	CASKARYNEQFF
TRBV20-1	NA	TRBJ2-5	NA	TGCAGTGTTAGTTTGGTTGATCTTCGGGAGACCCAGTACTTC	CSVSLVDLRETQYF
TRBV29-1	NA	TRBJ2-1	NA	TGCAGCGCTCCGGGACTCTCAAACAATGAGCAGTTCTTC	CSAPGLSNNEQFF
TRBV7-9	NA	TRBJ1-2	TRBD1	TGTGCCAGCAGCCCGGAGGGGACAGACTATAGATATGGCTACACCTTC	CASSPEGTDYRYGYTF
TRBV7-8	few	TRBJ1-6	TRBD1	TGTGCCAGCAGCTTAGAGGTTGACAGGGAGGGATCACCCCTCCACTTT	CASSLEVDREGSPLHF
TRBV5-5	NA	TRBJ2-3	NA	TGTGCCAGCAGCTTGAGCGGGACAGGCGATATAGATACGCAGTATTTT	CASSLSGTGDIDTQYF
TRBV11-3	NA	TRBJ2-3	TRBD2	TGTGCCAGCAGCCTCACTCGTTCTAGCGGGGTGGGAGATACGCAGTATTTT	CASSLTRSSGVGDTQYF
TRBV4-3	NA	TRBJ2-5	NA	TGCGCCAGCAGCCAAGACTTCAGCCAAGAGACCCAGTACTTC	CASSQDFSQETQYF
TRBV4-3	NA	TRBJ1-4	NA	TGCGCCAGCAGCCAAGATTGGGAGACAGACGTAAAACTGTTTTTT	CASSQDWETDVKLFF
TRBV28	NA	TRBJ2-1	NA	TGTGCCAGCAGTTTACAGGGGCGATTTTACAATGAGCAGTTCTTC	CASSLQGRFYNEQFF